This T cell receptor (beta chain) stems from a study of OX40 agonist ivuxolimab in advanced cancers. A note on the overall study: Ivuxolimab was an agonistic, fully human IgG2 monoclonal antibody directed against OX40 (CD134), a costimulatory receptor. Peripheral TCRbeta sequencing was intended to test whether TCR sequence diversity was altered and clonal T-cell expansion was caused by ivuxolimab. Prior anti-PD-1, anti-PD-L1 or anti-CTLA-4 therapy was permitted, and approximately 40% of dose-escalation patients had received checkpoint inhibitors. Intravenous ivuxolimab was administered to patients every 2 weeks at six dose levels: 0.01, 0.1, 0.3, 1.5, 3 and 10 mg/kg. The monotherapy dose-escalation portion (N of about 50 patients) of the phase I ivuxolimab trial is reported in the paper. The dose-escalation cohort was roughly 80% male with a mean age of approximately 60 years, ranging from roughly 23 to 90. Partial responses were achieved by three dose-escalation patients, of whom one had hepatocellular carcinoma and two had cutaneous melanoma. Of the roughly 50 dose-escalation patients, hepatocellular carcinoma was present in about 19, melanoma in some 15, renal cell carcinoma in 9 and head and neck cancer in 9.

Patients with a history of autoimmune disease or receiving systemic immunosuppression were excluded from the trial. Peripheral blood for TCR sequencing was collected from all dose cohorts at baseline, on cycle 4 day 1, and on cycle 7 day 1. Samples were obtained from an open-label, multicenter, first-in-human phase I dose-escalation trial of ivuxolimab. Adults with locally advanced or metastatic head and neck squamous cell, hepatocellular, melanoma or renal cell carcinoma were enrolled in the trial. Before TCR sequencing, CD4+ T cells and CD8+ T cells from peripheral blood were sorted into separate populations. For sequencing of the TCRbeta CDR3 region, genomic DNA was extracted from the sorted cells. TCRbeta CDR3 regions were sequenced using the immunoSEQ Assay. TCRdb holds this immuneACCESS table with in-frame rearrangements only. Some clones are missing; in checked studies, unresolved V genes explain under half, and the rest has no known cause. The sample table holds over 85,000 clones, of which about 91% were seen once. The ten largest clones represent around 0.32% of the sample.

Via the germline V gene, CDR1 is LGHNA and CDR2 YNFKEQ. V is cut back by 0 bases and J by 9 bases, with 2 bases in the junction unmatched. The cysteine opens and the phenylalanine closes a CDR3 of 14 amino acids. Only CDR3 DNA is held: 42 bases, read in frame from base 1. As for this clone: The antigen it recognizes is unknown. Base qualities are not provided; no much larger clone lies one nucleotide away.

The paper as a whole reports these results and caveats: After ivuxolimab, more expanded clones were found on average in CD8+ T cells than in CD4+ T cells. The antigen specificity of the peripheral T cells that underwent clonal expansion was not determined. Low levels of normalized T-cell clonal expansion were also seen in some nonresponding patients. Clonal expansion of both CD4+ and CD8+ blood T cells was observed from baseline to week 6 at doses 0.1 to 3.0 mg/kg. In partial responders in the 0.1-3.0 mg/kg groups, normalized peripheral clonal expansion was found to be among the lowest, especially among CD8+ T cells.

The source material was CD4+ or CD8+ T cells sorted from blood, sampled in a trial of the OX40 agonist ivuxolimab. The sequence links TRBV4-2 to TRBJ2-1; 10 central nucleotides agree with TRBD2. The source is an adult with an advanced solid tumor such as melanoma, head and neck, liver or kidney cancer. The CDR3 has the sequence CASSQERTSGEQFF. The DNA sequence is as follows: TGTGCCAGCAGCCAAGAAAGGACTAGCGGTGAGCAGTTCTTC.